These 14 T cell receptor beta chains were all obtained from the same sample, sequenced in a study of blood T cell repertoires in COVID-19. Data came from immunoSEQ multiplex PCR; TCRdb stores just in-frame clones and leaves some out. Seen here are roughly 53,000 clones, about 78% observed once, and the top ten hold around 21%. Sequenced sample: peripheral blood. The origin of the receptors is a man aged 45-60 years with active or convalescent COVID-19.

V is TRBV19 and J is TRBJ1-2; 9 bases fit TRBD1. The CDR3 has 15 residues. The ends lost 7 bases at V and 8 bases at J; junction bases unmatched: 14. Germline V gene lookup returns CDR1 LNHDA and CDR2 SQIVND (reference sequence). The CDR3: CASINPGDRVGGYTF. CDR3 DNA sequence: TGTGCCAGTATCAACCCAGGGGACAGGGTTGGCGGCTACACCTTC.

The chain combines TRBV12-5 with TRBJ2-3; D gene ambiguous. CDR1 and CDR2 (germline): LGHNT, FRNRAP. V lost 1 base and J lost 6, with 11 bases in between. The CDR3 loop spans 14 amino acids. This CDR3 reads CASGLGAAADTQYF. CDR3 in DNA: TGTGCTAGTGGTTTGGGAGCCGCGGCGGATACGCAGTATTTT.

This sequence joins TRBV10-1 and TRBJ2-1; TRBD2 matches 9 bases. The J segment lost 6 bases and the V segment lost 3 bases, leaving 9 bases of the junction unmatched. Germline-derived CDR1 and CDR2 are WNHNN and SYGVQD (reference sequence). The CDR3 is made up of 16 amino acids. In DNA, the CDR3 is TGCGCCAGCAGTGACTGGGTTGCGGGAGGGAGCAATGAGCAGTTCTTC. Its protein product is CASSDWVAGGSNEQFF.

V gene TRBV2 combines with J gene TRBJ2-7; TRBD2 might be the D (6 bases). The V and J ends lost 6 bases and 7 bases respectively, with 13 bases between them. Germline V gene data show CDR1 as SNHLY and CDR2 as FYNNEI. The CDR3 is made up of 12 amino acids. CDR3 protein: CASREGTKEQYF. DNA for the CDR3: TGTGCCAGCAGGGAGGGCACTAAGGAGCAGTACTTC.

Concerning this clone: At one end the junction does not follow the germline gene, possibly because of a read error. The V and J genes are TRBV5-4 and TRBJ2-7; TRBD2 aligns across 8 bases. Per the germline V gene, CDR1 is SGHNT and CDR2 is YYREEE (reference sequence). The CDR3 extends over 14 amino acids. Written as DNA, the CDR3 is TGTGCCAGCAGCTTTGATGTCGGGGCCTCGGGAGGGAACTTC. This translates into CASSFDVGASGGNF.

V and J are TRBV7-9 and TRBJ1-4, with a possible D match to TRBD1 (6 bases). CDR1 and CDR2 (germline): SEHNR, FQNEAQ (reference sequence). The CDR3 is made up of 15 amino acids. The V and J ends lost 3 bases and 6 bases respectively, with 14 bases between them. This CDR3 reads CASSFPGEEDEKLFF. CDR3 in DNA: TGTGCCAGCAGCTTCCCAGGGGAAGAGGATGAAAAACTGTTTTTT.

The chain carries TRBV5-4 and TRBJ2-4; perhaps TRBD2 as D (7 bases). The CDR3 contains 14 residues. Germline assignment: CDR1 SGHNT and CDR2 YYREEE (reference sequence). Between the trimmed V and J ends, which lost 7 bases and 6 bases, there was a span of 17 bases. As DNA, the CDR3 is TGTGCCAGCCAAGTCCGGGGGGCGGGAAACATTCAGTACTTC. As protein: CASQVRGAGNIQYF.

V is TRBV19 and J is TRBJ1-1; the D is unclear. The germline V and J ends were trimmed by 3 bases and 8 bases, with 13 bases remaining between them. Germline V gene lookup returns CDR1 LNHDA and CDR2 SQIVND (reference sequence). The CDR3 totals 13 residues. In DNA form, the CDR3 reads TGTGCCAGTAGTATGGGAGAGGTGTCCGAAGCTTTCTTT. Translation: CASSMGEVSEAFF.

The chain joins TRBV5-1 to TRBJ1-4, with TRBD1 matching 9 bases. The J segment lost 3 bases and the V segment lost 2 bases, leaving 2 bases of the junction unmatched. The CDR3 totals 15 residues. The germline CDR1 and CDR2 sequences are SGHRS and YFSETQ. CDR3 amino acids: CASSFGTGSNEKLFF. CDR3 DNA sequence: TGCGCCAGCAGCTTTGGGACAGGGTCTAATGAAAAACTGTTTTTT. Supplemented by reference TRBV5-1 and TRBJ1-4, the full variable domain reads KAGVTQTPRYLIKTRGQQVTLSCSPISGHRSVSWYQQTPGQGLQFLFEYFSETQRNKGNFPGRFSGRQFSNSRSEMNVSTLELGDSALYLCASSFGTGSNEKLFFGSGTQLSVL.

The rearrangement joins TRBV12-5 to TRBJ2-3; D is unclear. The CDR3 is 13 amino acids. The V and J ends lost 6 bases and 2 bases respectively, with 9 bases between them. Germline V CDR1 and CDR2: LGHNT, FRNRAP. CDR3 in DNA: TGTGCTAGTGGACCAGACAACACAGATACGCAGTATTTT. Its translation is CASGPDNTDTQYF.

The CDR3 sequence: CATSRARGRNSPLHF. The CDR3 bases are TGTGCCACCAGCAGAGCCAGGGGGAGGAATTCACCCCTCCACTTT. The chain carries TRBV15 and TRBJ1-6; 7 bases match TRBD1. This CDR3 region has 15 residues. The trim removed 1 base at V and 7 bases at J, leaving 4 bases unmatched. The germline CDR1 and CDR2 sequences are LNHNV and YYDKDF (reference sequence).

A few counts support this clone. The CDR3 loop is CASSIVNQPQHF. In DNA, the CDR3 is TGTGCCAGTAGTATAGTAAATCAGCCCCAGCATTTT. The chain joins TRBV19 to TRBJ1-5; D is uncertain. The CDR3 is made up of 12 amino acids. V was cut by 1 base and J by 4 bases, with 2 bases left in between. The germline V gene has CDR1 LNHDA and CDR2 SQIVND (reference sequence).

This chain uses TRBV7-9 with TRBJ1-2, with D possibly TRBD1 on 5 matching bases. Trimming stripped 5 bases from V and 8 bases from J, with 24 bases between. Germline lookup yields CDR1 SEHNR and CDR2 FQNEAQ (reference sequence). The CDR3 loop spans 16 amino acids. The CDR3 DNA is TGTGCCAGCAGCCACGGAGCGGGAGGCCTGGGGGGAGGCTACACCTTC. It is translated as CASSHGAGGLGGGYTF.

The chain recombines TRBV5-8 with TRBJ1-3; 7 nucleotides agree with TRBD1. After removal of 4 bases from V and 3 bases from J, the junction contained 7 bases not matched to a gene. This CDR3 contains 15 residues. From germline, CDR1 is SGHTS and CDR2 YDEGEE. CDR3 region: CASSPGAGGGNTIYF. CDR3 bases: TGTGCCAGCAGCCCCGGGGCAGGGGGTGGAAACACCATATATTTT. The full variable domain, completed using reference TRBV5-8 and TRBJ1-3, is EAGVTQSPTHLIKTRGQQATLRCSPISGHTSVYWYQQALGLGLQFLLWYDEGEERNRGNFPPRFSGRQFPNYSSELNVNALELEDSALYLCASSPGAGGGNTIYFGEGSWLTVV.